This T cell receptor beta chain was identified during a study of T cell repertoires in cytomegalovirus infection (dated by TCRdb to 2018 to 2020). With regard to the full study: Recently identified HLA-C-restricted CMV epitopes, whose presentation resists viral immunomodulation, were targeted by peptide stimulations together with well-studied HLA-B-restricted epitopes. The HLA type of each donor mattered for the analysis, because public TCR beta signatures pointed to carriage of CMV infection along with the matching HLA type. Broader findings and caveats from the paper: In both this cohort and an independent cohort of over 350 donors, the cumulative frequency of public TCR beta family members distinguished carriers of CMV infection plus the relevant HLA type. In the ex vivo response, HLA-C-restricted CMV-specific TCR beta clonotypes were dominant, and in two of eight donors the single most frequent clonotype came from this HLA-C-restricted group.

This sample was sequenced with an Illumina HiSeq 1500. TCRdb applied fastp at Q25 and MiXCR to the public reads, then kept only in-frame beta chains. All rows with the same CDR3 protein become a single entry with the most common DNA and genes. This sample has about 770,000 distinct CDR3 sequences in its table, and 25% to 30% of those were observed once. The ten top clones hold roughly 14% of the sample. The sample's treatment or condition label, in plain terms: in vitro stimulation with specific CMV peptide epitopes to enrich CMV-specific T cells. This clonotype came up a few times. This receptor's antigen is unknown. The input lacks base qualities; no much larger clone sits a single base away. The germline V gene encodes CDR1 WSHSY and CDR2 SAAADI. Taken from cysteine to phenylalanine, the CDR3 has 15 residues. Only the CDR3 portion is preserved as DNA: 45 bases, with reading frame beginning at the first base. V is clipped by 8 bases and J by 1 base, and the sequence between their germline boundaries is 16 bases long.

The receptor chain draws on TRBV10-2 and TRBJ2-3; the D gene is not confidently resolved. Specimen: cultured CD8+ T cells from PBMCs, collected from culture after CMV antigen stimulation. This sequence was found in a human donor in good health (CMV status not recorded). Some clones in this sample may be carry-over from other donors' samples. The nucleotide sequence is given as TGCGCCAGCGCCGATATGGGATGGGGCACAGATACGCAGTATTTT. Translated, this is CASADMGWGTDTQYF.